This T cell receptor (beta chain) comes out of a study of a mutant IDH1 vaccine in newly diagnosed glioma. Study details: The study started vaccination 4-6 weeks after radiotherapy alone, or with temozolomide cycles.

The time point is: week 11, during vaccination. Doses comprised 300 ug of mutant IDH1 20-mer peptide each, plus topical imiquimod. The study, taken as a whole, reports: Across multiple MHC alleles, 85% to 95% of patients had vaccine-induced responses.

Data came from immunoSEQ multiplex PCR; TCRdb stores just in-frame clones and leaves some out. The sample contains under 150,000 clones, approximately 87% of which appear only once. Germline CDR1 LGHNA, CDR2 YNFKEQ. CDR3 length equals 15 residues. V shed 3 bases and J 5 bases; nucleotides not matched to a gene: 9. This clone was found a few times. The target antigen is unknown. Sequenced here: PBMCs, sampled from a glioma patient whose treatment included an IDH1 peptide vaccine. This clonotype originated in a woman aged 45-60 years with glioma. The rearrangement links TRBV4-2 to TRBJ2-7; 8 nucleotides agree with TRBD2. Here the CDR3 reads CASSHEPGLVNEQYF. The CDR3 nucleotides are TGTGCCAGCAGCCACGAGCCGGGACTAGTTAACGAGCAGTACTTC.